Listed below are T cell receptor beta chains from one sample, sequenced in a study of control samples from healthy donors and cancer patients. Method: immunoSEQ multiplex PCR; TCRdb's copy keeps in-frame clones and lacks some. Among around 71,000 clones listed, approximately 90% were seen once. The sample comprised PBMCs. These receptors originate from a woman aged 45-59 years with colorectal cancer. Both conserved end residues are part of each CDR3. A D gene is named only where the DNA matches it firmly. The size entry is marked missing in some rows and otherwise reads once, few, many or a size class.

v_call	j_call	d_call	clone_size	cdr3_aa	cdr3_nt
TRBV5-1	TRBJ2-3	TRBD2	-	CASSLEPGLAGHKSDTQYF	TGCGCCAGCAGCTTGGAACCGGGACTAGCGGGGCACAAATCAGATACGCAGTATTTT
TRBV11-1	TRBJ2-3	-	few	CASSLARETDTQYF	TGTGCCAGCAGCTTAGCGAGGGAGACAGATACGCAGTATTTT
TRBV7-8	TRBJ2-1	-	-	CASTRVAYNEQFF	TGTGCCAGTACCCGGGTAGCCTACAATGAGCAGTTCTTC
TRBV7-6	TRBJ1-6	TRBD1	-	CASSLAGGGNSPLHF	TGTGCCAGCAGCTTAGCAGGGGGCGGAAATTCACCCCTCCACTTT
TRBV13	TRBJ1-2	-	-	CASSLKGHYGYTF	TGTGCCAGCAGCTTAAAGGGGCACTATGGCTACACCTTC
TRBV29-1	TRBJ2-2	-	-	CSVDNPGGELFF	TGCAGCGTTGATAACCCGGGCGGGGAGCTGTTTTTT
TRBV27	TRBJ2-1	TRBD2	once	CASIKRRLAGVIEQFF	TGTGCCAGCATCAAACGTCGCCTAGCGGGAGTGATTGAGCAGTTCTTC
TRBV27	TRBJ1-1	-	-	CTKDHNTEAFF	TGTACCAAGGACCATAACACTGAAGCTTTCTTT
TRBV5-1	TRBJ1-2	-	-	CASRGGSDSYGYTF	TGCGCCAGCAGAGGGGGGAGTGATTCTTATGGCTACACCTTC
TRBV27	TRBJ2-7	TRBD2	once	CASRSGAGRTYEQYF	TGTGCCAGCCGGTCGGGAGCGGGACGGACCTACGAGCAGTACTTC
TRBV2	TRBJ2-5	-	once	CASSNREATQYF	TGTGCCAGCAGCAACAGGGAGGCGACCCAGTACTTC
TRBV27	TRBJ2-7	-	-	CASSYSERAYEQYF	TGTGCCAGCAGTTACAGCGAACGAGCGTACGAGCAGTACTTC
TRBV18	TRBJ1-2	-	-	CASSAQENYGYTF	TGTGCCAGCTCCGCGCAGGAGAACTATGGCTACACCTTC
TRBV7-9	TRBJ2-5	-	-	CASSKEVEGETQYF	TGTGCCAGCAGCAAAGAAGTAGAAGGAGAGACCCAGTACTTC
TRBV3-1/TRBV3-2	TRBJ1-1	-	-	CASSYPGARMNTEAFF	TGTGCCAGCAGCTACCCGGGGGCCCGCATGAACACTGAAGCTTTCTTT
TRBV11-2	TRBJ2-7	-	few	CASSPHQGAEQYF	TGTGCCAGCAGCCCCCACCAGGGAGCCGAGCAGTACTTC
TRBV18	TRBJ1-1	-	-	CASSSAVNTEAFF	TGTGCCAGCTCCTCGGCGGTGAACACTGAAGCTTTCTTT
TRBV24-1	TRBJ1-1	TRBD1	-	CATSDTGGRAFF	TGTGCCACCAGTGACACAGGGGGCAGAGCTTTCTTT
TRBV11-2	TRBJ2-1	-	-	CASSCGTARSDEQFF	TGTGCCAGCAGCTGCGGGACGGCCCGAAGCGATGAGCAGTTCTTC
TRBV7-3	TRBJ2-7	-	few	CASSPNSYEQYF	TGTGCCAGCAGCCCAAACTCCTACGAGCAGTACTTC
TRBV28	TRBJ2-1	-	-	CASGLQRSSSYNEQFF	TGTGCCAGCGGATTACAGCGATCTAGCTCCTACAATGAGCAGTTCTTC
TRBV7-2	TRBJ1-5	-	-	CASSLPGLVQPQHF	TGTGCCAGCAGCCTCCCAGGGTTGGTTCAGCCCCAGCATTTT
TRBV10-1	TRBJ2-1	TRBD2	-	CASSSGTSGDEQFF	TGCGCCAGCAGTTCCGGGACTAGCGGGGATGAGCAGTTCTTC
TRBV11-2	TRBJ2-3	-	-	CASSFSGTRGGTQYF	TGTGCCAGCAGCTTTAGCGGGACCAGGGGGGGTACGCAGTATTTT
TRBV19	TRBJ1-1	TRBD1	-	CASSMGQGYLNTEAFF	TGTGCCAGTAGTATGGGACAGGGATACTTGAACACTGAAGCTTTCTTT
TRBV2	TRBJ1-6	TRBD1	-	CASRINTGAGSPLHF	TGTGCCAGCAGGATCAACACAGGGGCGGGTTCACCCCTCCACTTT
TRBV30	TRBJ1-1	-	-	CAWSVGEPLPEAFF	TGTGCCTGGAGTGTGGGGGAACCCCTCCCTGAAGCTTTCTTT
TRBV3-1/TRBV3-2	TRBJ2-1	TRBD2	-	CASSQGTSGRHSRNNEQFF	TGTGCCAGCAGCCAAGGGACTAGCGGGAGACACTCACGGAACAATGAGCAGTTCTTC
TRBV11-3	TRBJ2-7	-	-	CASSLGSRVSEQYF	TGTGCCAGCAGCTTAGGGTCTCGGGTTTCCGAGCAGTACTTC
TRBV27	TRBJ2-1	-	-	CASSLGYPNEQFF	TGTGCCAGCAGTTTAGGGTACCCAAATGAGCAGTTCTTC
TRBV7-2	TRBJ1-1	TRBD1	-	CASSFRGQMNTEAFF	TGTGCCAGCAGCTTCCGGGGACAGATGAACACTGAAGCTTTCTTT
TRBV6-5	TRBJ2-4	TRBD1	-	CASSYDFGTAKNIQYF	TGTGCCAGCAGTTACGATTTTGGGACAGCAAAAAACATTCAGTACTTC
TRBV6-5	TRBJ2-7	-	-	CASSLHYEQYF	TGTGCCAGCAGCCTCCACTACGAGCAGTACTTC
TRBV5-6	TRBJ1-5	-	-	CASSSGGDQPQHF	TGTGCCAGCAGCTCCGGGGGCGATCAGCCCCAGCATTTT
TRBV19	TRBJ2-2	TRBD1	few	CASKRDSAYTGELFF	TGTGCCAGTAAACGGGACAGTGCCTACACCGGGGAGCTGTTTTTT
TRBV5-7	TRBJ1-5	-	-	CASRDQPQHF	TGTGCCAGCAGGGATCAGCCCCAGCATTTT
TRBV9	TRBJ2-7	TRBD2	-	CASSVKPTVAGDYEQYF	TGTGCCAGCAGCGTAAAACCCACCGTTGCGGGGGATTACGAGCAGTACTTC
TRBV28	TRBJ1-6	-	-	CASSLPGLNSPLHF	TGTGCCAGCAGTTTACCGGGGCTAAATTCACCCCTCCACTTT
TRBV3-1/TRBV3-2	TRBJ2-5	-	-	CASSQGPTPGETQYF	TGTGCCAGCAGCCAAGGACCGACACCCGGAGAGACCCAGTACTTC
TRBV9	TRBJ2-7	-	once	CASSATLRGSWDEQYF	TGTGCCAGCAGCGCCACCCTTCGGGGGAGCTGGGACGAGCAGTACTTC
TRBV4-1	TRBJ1-2	-	-	CASSQGSGGHNGYTF	TGCGCCAGCAGCCAAGGGTCCGGGGGGCATAACGGCTACACCTTC
TRBV3-1/TRBV3-2	TRBJ2-5	-	-	CASSQEGAQETQYF	TGTGCCAGCAGCCAAGAGGGTGCTCAAGAGACCCAGTACTTC
TRBV15	TRBJ2-3	-	few	CATSSSWGVGGSSTDTQYF	TGTGCCACCAGCTCTTCCTGGGGTGTCGGGGGATCTAGCACAGATACGCAGTATTTT
TRBV13	TRBJ2-7	-	-	CASSLVDPYEQYF	TGTGCCAGCAGCTTAGTAGACCCCTACGAGCAGTACTTC